The 24 T cell receptor beta chains listed next were all sequenced from one sample in a study of T cells in Graves' hyperthyroidism and ophthalmopathy. TCR beta CDR3 regions were amplified from RNA. RT-PCR in the first round (using the HTBI primer set) targeted the TCR CDR3. Using its own MiXCR run on the multiplex PCR reads, TCRdb lists one record per CDR3 protein. The sample has around 400,000 distinct CDR3 sequences; roughly 15% are singletons. The sample taken for sequencing was blood. These receptors were collected from a woman between 55 and 75 years old with Graves' ophthalmopathy.

This sequence joins TRBV7-8 and TRBJ2-7, with D maybe TRBD1 (6 bases). CDR1 SGHVS and CDR2 FQNEAQ come from the germline V gene. The V end lost 5 bases, the J end lost 0 bases, and 11 bases lay between the germline ends. CDR3 size: 14 residues. CDR3 sequence (DNA): TGTGCCAGCAGCCCAAGGACAGTCTCCTACGAGCAGTACTTC. Its translation is CASSPRTVSYEQYF.

With respect to this clonotype: Mismatch with germline at one junction end may stem from a read error. This chain connects TRBV5-1 to TRBJ2-2; 9 nucleotides match TRBD2. The CDR3 has 16 amino acids. Germline-derived CDR1 and CDR2 are SGHRS and YFSETQ. The CDR3 protein is CASRPGAGGNPGELFF. CDR3 DNA sequence: TGCGCCAGCCGGCCCGGTGCGGGAGGGAACCCCGGGGAGCTGTTTTTT.

The chain uses TRBV3-1 and TRBJ1-5, with D possibly TRBD1 on 6 matching bases. Trimming removed 8 bases at V and 6 bases at J, with 14 bases between. This CDR3 contains 13 residues. Germline V gene data show CDR1 as LGHDT and CDR2 as YNNKEL (reference sequence). CDR3 sequence: CASGEGGAQPQHF. DNA of the CDR3: TGTGCCAGCGGAGAGGGGGGGGCTCAGCCCCAGCATTTT.

This clonotype was observed many times. CDR3 nucleotide sequence: TGTGCCAGCAGTGGACAGGAGGGGAACACTGAAGCTTTCTTT. It encodes CASSGQEGNTEAFF. This sequence joins TRBV12-3 or TRBV12-4 and TRBJ1-1, with TRBD1 matching over 7 bases. V gave up 5 bases and J gave up 1 base; unmatched junction bases: 4. This CDR3 region has 14 residues.

Only a few counts were recorded for this clonotype. The genes are TRBV29-1 and TRBJ1-3, with D unclear. The V gene's germline CDR1 is SQVTM and CDR2 ANQGSEA. This CDR3 contains 13 residues. Between the trimmed V and J ends, which lost 4 bases and 3 bases, there was a span of 10 bases. CDR3 in amino acids: CSVVLGNGNTIYF. For the CDR3, the DNA is TGCAGCGTTGTGCTGGGCAATGGAAACACCATATATTTT.

This clonotype has just a few counts. The rearrangement uses TRBV19 and TRBJ1-5; a weak D match, TRBD1 (6 bases). In germline, CDR1 is LNHDA, CDR2 SQIVND (reference sequence). Trimming took off 6 bases at V and 0 bases at J, with 9 bases between the two ends. The CDR3 loop spans 14 amino acids. The CDR3 sequence is CASSTGSSNQPQHF. Here the CDR3 DNA reads TGTGCCAGTAGCACAGGGAGTAGCAATCAGCCCCAGCATTTT.

This clonotype occurred many times. The chain uses TRBV6-1 and TRBJ2-5; D possibly matches TRBD1 or TRBD2 (5 bases each). V was pared by 5 bases and J by 2 bases, with 12 bases between. The CDR3 length is 14 residues. Germline CDR1 reads MNHNS; CDR2 reads SASEGT. The CDR3 sequence is CASSSLGVQETQYF. The CDR3, as DNA: TGTGCCAGCAGTTCCCTGGGGGTTCAAGAGACCCAGTACTTC.

This clonotype came up a few times. The chain has TRBV24-1 and TRBJ2-5, with 10 bases lining up with TRBD1. This CDR3 region has 15 residues. From germline, CDR1 is KGHDR and CDR2 SFDVKD. V lost 3 bases to trimming and J lost 7 bases; unmatched junction nucleotides: 7. The CDR3 bases are TGTGCCACCAGTGATGTGGACAGGGGGATAGGGACCCAGTACTTC. Amino acids: CATSDVDRGIGTQYF.

This clonotype has a handful of counts. This rearrangement joins TRBV15 to TRBJ2-7; 7 positions agree with TRBD1. V shed 9 bases and J 6 bases; nucleotides not matched to a gene: 14. Germline CDR1 and CDR2: LNHNV and YYDKDF (reference sequence). This CDR3 comprises 14 residues. CDR3 protein: CATNEGGAIAEQYF. Here the CDR3 DNA reads TGTGCCACAAACGAAGGGGGCGCGATTGCCGAGCAGTACTTC.

This clonotype came up many times. The chain is built from TRBV15 and TRBJ1-1; D is unclear. This CDR3 comprises 19 residues. Looked up from germline, CDR1 is LNHNV and CDR2 is YYDKDF (reference sequence). V dropped 1 base and J dropped 3 bases, with 24 bases sitting between them. Here the CDR3 DNA reads TGTGCCACCAGCAGAGCCTCGCGGGGAAAGTCGGTCATGGACACTGAAGCTTTCTTT. The encoded protein is CATSRASRGKSVMDTEAFF.

The chain couples TRBV6-2 or TRBV6-3 to TRBJ1-1; D perhaps matches TRBD1 (5 bases). CDR1 MNHEY and CDR2 SVGEGT come from the germline V gene. The CDR3 has 14 amino acids. Trimming took 4 bases from V and 1 from J, leaving 10 bases between them. CDR3 in DNA: TGTGCCAGCAGTTGGGGACGGCCGAACACTGAAGCTTTCTTT. Encoded protein: CASSWGRPNTEAFF.

This clonotype was recorded at least ten times. The rearrangement uses TRBV7-6 and TRBJ1-1; D not resolved. CDR1 and CDR2 (germline): SGHVS, FNYEAQ. The CDR3 extends over 13 amino acids. The V end was cut by 5 bases, the J end by 2 bases, with 9 bases between. CDR3 DNA: TGTGCCAGCAGCCCTCAGGTCAACACTGAAGCTTTCTTT. It encodes CASSPQVNTEAFF.

This clonotype has a handful of counts. V gene TRBV19 combines with J gene TRBJ1-5; the match to TRBD1 covers 10 bases. J was trimmed by 2 bases and V by 1 base; bases with no gene match: 5. There are 17 residues in the CDR3. The germline gives CDR1 LNHDA, CDR2 SQIVND (reference sequence). The chain's CDR3 is CASSIASGTGGNQPQHF. CDR3 in DNA: TGTGCCAGTAGTATAGCCTCCGGGACAGGGGGCAATCAGCCCCAGCATTTT.

The chain couples TRBV19 to TRBJ2-1; 8 nucleotides match TRBD2. V dropped 7 bases and J dropped 5; count of bases not matched to a gene: 10. Germline V gives CDR1 LNHDA, CDR2 SQIVND (reference sequence). This CDR3 is built from 15 residues. The CDR3 protein is CASNHRREAHNEQFF. The CDR3 bases are TGTGCCAGTAACCATAGGCGGGAGGCCCACAATGAGCAGTTCTTC.

This clonotype was recorded a few times. The chain combines TRBV5-6 with TRBJ2-1, with D possibly TRBD2 on 5 matching bases. Trimming stripped 2 bases from V and 7 bases from J, with 13 bases between. Germline CDR1 and CDR2: SGHDT and YYEEEE. CDR3 length: 14 amino acids. This chain's CDR3 is CASSFVGRPNEQFF. The CDR3 bases are TGTGCCAGCAGCTTTGTAGGGAGACCGAATGAGCAGTTCTTC.

This clonotype appeared many times. DNA for the CDR3: TGCAGCGCGGGGATTTACAATGAGCAGTTCTTC. Translation: CSAGIYNEQFF. J is TRBJ2-1 and V is TRBV29-1; possible D gene TRBD2, 5 bases. CDR3 length equals 11 residues. V was pared by 7 bases and J by 4 bases, with 8 bases between. From germline, CDR1 is SQVTM and CDR2 ANQGSEA.

This clonotype was recorded at least ten times. This chain links TRBV11-2 with TRBJ2-7; 12 nucleotides align to TRBD2. This CDR3 is built from 16 residues. Germline V gene data show CDR1 as SGHAT and CDR2 as FQNNGV. Unmatched junction bases numbered 6, after V lost 4 bases and J lost 2 bases. The CDR3 DNA follows: TGTGCCAGCAGCTCCCCTAGCGGGAGGGCCACCTACGAGCAGTACTTC. Translation: CASSSPSGRATYEQYF.

This clonotype was seen repeatedly, ten times or more. The V call is TRBV20-1, the J call TRBJ2-7, with a possible D match to TRBD1 (6 bases). The CDR3 has 13 residues. Germline-derived CDR1 and CDR2 are DFQATT and SNEGSKA (reference sequence). The V end was cut by 4 bases, the J end by 0 bases, with 10 bases between. The CDR3 nucleotides are TGCAGTGCTACGGGACACGTCTCCTACGAGCAGTACTTC. Its protein is CSATGHVSYEQYF.

This clonotype was counted many times. J is TRBJ2-5 and V is TRBV2; the match to TRBD1 covers 8 bases. The trim removed 6 bases at V and 3 bases at J, leaving 12 bases unmatched. The CDR3 length is 16 residues. Germline CDR1 reads SNHLY; CDR2 reads FYNNEI. CDR3 amino acids: CASSHRKGTGEETQYF. CDR3 in DNA: TGTGCCAGCAGCCATAGAAAAGGGACAGGCGAAGAGACCCAGTACTTC.

The chain carries TRBV6-2 or TRBV6-3 and TRBJ1-1, with D perhaps TRBD1 (5 bases). V gave up 0 bases and J gave up 4 bases, with 15 bases separating them. Germline CDR1 reads MNHEY; CDR2 reads SVGEGT. The CDR3 has 16 amino acids. CDR3 residues: CASSYSRTRVSTEAFF. CDR3 DNA sequence: TGTGCCAGCAGTTACTCAAGGACACGAGTGAGCACTGAAGCTTTCTTT.

This clonotype was seen ten or more times. The chain recombines TRBV28 with TRBJ2-7, with a tentative D call TRBD1 (6 bases). Trimming cost V 10 bases and J 4 bases, with 14 bases left between them. CDR3 length: 12 residues. CDR1 MDHEN and CDR2 SYDVKM come from the germline V gene. CDR3 in DNA: TGTGCCACCTCCCGGGACACTTACGAGCAGTACTTC. It is translated as CATSRDTYEQYF. The full variable domain, completed using reference TRBV28 and TRBJ2-7, is DVKVTQSSRYLVKRTGEKVFLECVQDMDHENMFWYRQDPGLGLRLIYFSYDVKMKEKGDIPEGYSVSREKKERFSLILESASTNQTSMYLCATSRDTYEQYFGPGTRLTVT.

This clonotype was picked up many times. The chain links TRBV29-1 to TRBJ2-2; D ambiguous. Trimming removed 4 bases at V and 5 bases at J, with 8 bases between. The germline CDR1 and CDR2 sequences are SQVTM and ANQGSEA. CDR3 length: 12 residues. The CDR3 here is CSVVHPTGELFF. The CDR3, as DNA: TGCAGCGTTGTTCACCCGACCGGGGAGCTGTTTTTT.

This clonotype was recorded many times. This chain connects TRBV3-1 to TRBJ2-5; TRBD2 matches 9 bases. The CDR3 length is 19 residues. V lost 0 bases and J lost 4; bases outside the gene matches: 15. Germline CDR1 LGHDT, CDR2 YNNKEL (reference sequence). In DNA form, the CDR3 reads TGTGCCAGCAGCCAAGATTGGGTCCCGACTAGGCGGGAGGGAGAGACCCAGTACTTC. It is translated as CASSQDWVPTRREGETQYF.

This clonotype has at least ten counts. V usage is TRBV5-1 and J usage is TRBJ1-6; 12 bases fit TRBD1. CDR1 is SGHRS and CDR2 is YFSETQ in the germline V gene. This CDR3 spans 15 amino acids. The V gene end was trimmed by 7 bases and the J gene end by 7 bases; junction bases not matched to a gene: 6. In DNA form, the CDR3 reads TGCGCCAGCTCCGCGGGACAGGGGGCGAATTCACCCCTCCACTTT. Translating it yields CASSAGQGANSPLHF.